This T cell receptor beta chain was profiled in a study of T cells after yellow fever vaccination. Whole-study results and caveats: A small proportion of clonotypes was detected in both the CD4 and CD8 compartments. Post-booster repertoires contained most primary-vaccination clones again (almost 97% CD4, around 88% CD8). It was the secondary response that reached its peak faster, day 5 versus 15, but it was weaker.

This clonotype was counted at least ten times. Its antigen is not known. Each CDR3 protein gets one entry after TCRdb re-called the 5' RACE reads with MiXCR. The sample includes 250,000 to 400,000 distinct CDR3 sequences, approximately 4% seen only once; the top ten take 20% to 25%. The sample consisted of PBMCs, taken 5 days after the yellow fever booster vaccination. The clonotype comes from a man aged 18 to 30 who received the YFV17D yellow fever vaccine.

CDR3 amino acids: CSARLAGGNFNEQFF. CDR3 DNA sequence: TGCAGTGCAAGACTAGCGGGGGGGAACTTCAATGAGCAGTTCTTC. V gene TRBV20-1 combines with J gene TRBJ2-1; 14 positions match TRBD2. J gave up 6 bases and V 6 bases, and 7 bases lay outside the gene matches. The CDR3 contains 15 residues. The germline V gene encodes CDR1 DFQATT and CDR2 SNEGSKA (reference sequence).